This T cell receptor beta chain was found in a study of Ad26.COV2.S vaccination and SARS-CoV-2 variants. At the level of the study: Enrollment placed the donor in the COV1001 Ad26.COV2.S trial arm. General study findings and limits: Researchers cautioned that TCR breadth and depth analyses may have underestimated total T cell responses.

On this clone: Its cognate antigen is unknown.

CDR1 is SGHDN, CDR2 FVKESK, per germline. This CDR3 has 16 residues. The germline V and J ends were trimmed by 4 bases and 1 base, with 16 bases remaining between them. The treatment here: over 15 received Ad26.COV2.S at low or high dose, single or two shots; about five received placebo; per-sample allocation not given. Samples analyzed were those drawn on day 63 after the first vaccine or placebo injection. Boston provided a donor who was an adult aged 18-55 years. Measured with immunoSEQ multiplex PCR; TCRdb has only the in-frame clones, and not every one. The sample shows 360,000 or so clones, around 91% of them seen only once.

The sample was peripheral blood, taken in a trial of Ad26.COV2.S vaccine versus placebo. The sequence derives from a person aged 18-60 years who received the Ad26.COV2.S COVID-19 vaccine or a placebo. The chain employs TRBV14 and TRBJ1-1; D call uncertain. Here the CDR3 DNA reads TGTGCCAGCAGCCTCCGGGCCGGGCATACGAACACTGAAGCTTTCTTT. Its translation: CASSLRAGHTNTEAFF.